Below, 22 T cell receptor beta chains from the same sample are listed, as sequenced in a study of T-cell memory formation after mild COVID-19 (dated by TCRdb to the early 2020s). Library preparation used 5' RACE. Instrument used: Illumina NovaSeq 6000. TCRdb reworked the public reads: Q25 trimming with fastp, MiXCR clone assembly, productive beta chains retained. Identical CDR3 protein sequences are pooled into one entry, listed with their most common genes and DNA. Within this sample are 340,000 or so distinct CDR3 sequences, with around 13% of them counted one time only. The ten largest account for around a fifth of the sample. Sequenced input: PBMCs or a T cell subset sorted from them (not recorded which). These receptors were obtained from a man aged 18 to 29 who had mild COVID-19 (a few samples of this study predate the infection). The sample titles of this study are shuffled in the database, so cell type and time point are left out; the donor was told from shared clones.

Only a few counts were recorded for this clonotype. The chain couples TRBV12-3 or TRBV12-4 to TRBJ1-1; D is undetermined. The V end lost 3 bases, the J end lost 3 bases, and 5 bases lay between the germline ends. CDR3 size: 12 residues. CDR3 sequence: CASSFRDTEAFF. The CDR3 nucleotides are TGTGCCAGCAGTTTCCGGGACACTGAAGCTTTCTTT.

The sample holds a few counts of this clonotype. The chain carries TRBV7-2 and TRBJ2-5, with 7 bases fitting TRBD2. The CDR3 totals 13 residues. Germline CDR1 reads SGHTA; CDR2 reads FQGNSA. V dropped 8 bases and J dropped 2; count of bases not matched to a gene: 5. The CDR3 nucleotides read TGTGCCAGCTTTCGGGGGGAACAAGAGACCCAGTACTTC. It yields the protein CASFRGEQETQYF. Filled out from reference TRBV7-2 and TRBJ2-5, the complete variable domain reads GAGVSQSPSNKVTEKGKDVELRCDPISGHTALYWYRQSLGQGLEFLIYFQGNSAPDKSGLPSDRFSAERTGGSVSTLTIQRTQQEDSAVYLCASFRGEQETQYFGPGTRLLVL.

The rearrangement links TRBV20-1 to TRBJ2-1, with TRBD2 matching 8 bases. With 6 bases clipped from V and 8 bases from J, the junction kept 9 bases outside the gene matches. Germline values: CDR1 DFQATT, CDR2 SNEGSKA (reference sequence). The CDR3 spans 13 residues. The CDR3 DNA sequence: TGCAGTGCCAGCGGGGGAGTGGGCGATGAGCAGTTCTTC. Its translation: CSASGGVGDEQFF.

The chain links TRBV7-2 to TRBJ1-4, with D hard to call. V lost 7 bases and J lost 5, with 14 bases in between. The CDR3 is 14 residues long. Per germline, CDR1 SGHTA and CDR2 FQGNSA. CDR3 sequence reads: CASKIAPENEKLFF. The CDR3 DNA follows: TGTGCCAGCAAGATCGCCCCAGAGAATGAAAAACTGTTTTTT.

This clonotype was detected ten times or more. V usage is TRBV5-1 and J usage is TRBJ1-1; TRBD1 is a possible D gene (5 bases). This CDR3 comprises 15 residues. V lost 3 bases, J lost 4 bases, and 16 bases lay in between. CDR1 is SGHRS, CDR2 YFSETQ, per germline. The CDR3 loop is CASSYRMGGPTEAFF. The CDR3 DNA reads TGCGCCAGCAGCTACCGAATGGGGGGACCCACTGAAGCTTTCTTT.

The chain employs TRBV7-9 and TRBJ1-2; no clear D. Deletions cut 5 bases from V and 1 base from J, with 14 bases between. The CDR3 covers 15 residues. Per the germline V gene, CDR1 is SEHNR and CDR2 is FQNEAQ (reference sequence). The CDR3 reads CASSPPRTDNYGYTF. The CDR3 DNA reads TGTGCCAGCAGCCCACCGCGGACTGATAACTATGGCTACACCTTC.

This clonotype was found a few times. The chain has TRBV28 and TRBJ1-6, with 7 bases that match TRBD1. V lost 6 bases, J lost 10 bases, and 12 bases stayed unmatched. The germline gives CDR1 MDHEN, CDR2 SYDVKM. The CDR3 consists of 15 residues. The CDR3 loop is CASSPSDRVISPLHF. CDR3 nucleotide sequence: TGTGCCAGCAGCCCTTCTGACAGGGTAATATCACCCCTCCACTTT.

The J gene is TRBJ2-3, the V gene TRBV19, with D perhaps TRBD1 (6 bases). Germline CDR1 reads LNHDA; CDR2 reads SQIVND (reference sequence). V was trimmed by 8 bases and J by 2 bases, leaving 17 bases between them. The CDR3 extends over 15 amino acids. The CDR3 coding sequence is TGTGCCAGTTCCTACCGGACAGCTTCCACAGATACGCAGTATTTT. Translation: CASSYRTASTDTQYF.

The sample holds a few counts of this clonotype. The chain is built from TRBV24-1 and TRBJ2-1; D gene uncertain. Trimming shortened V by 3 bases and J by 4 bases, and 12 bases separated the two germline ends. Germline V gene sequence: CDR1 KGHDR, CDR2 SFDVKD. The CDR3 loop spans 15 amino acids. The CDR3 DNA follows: TGTGCCACCAGTGATAAGTTCGGACGGTACAATGAGCAGTTCTTC. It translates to CATSDKFGRYNEQFF.

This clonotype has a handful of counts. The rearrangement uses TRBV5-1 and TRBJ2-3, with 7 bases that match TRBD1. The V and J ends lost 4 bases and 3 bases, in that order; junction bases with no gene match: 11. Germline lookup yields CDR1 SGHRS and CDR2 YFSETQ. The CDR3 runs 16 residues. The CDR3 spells CASSTPTGVKTDTQYF. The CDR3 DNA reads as TGCGCCAGCAGCACCCCAACAGGGGTCAAAACAGATACGCAGTATTTT.

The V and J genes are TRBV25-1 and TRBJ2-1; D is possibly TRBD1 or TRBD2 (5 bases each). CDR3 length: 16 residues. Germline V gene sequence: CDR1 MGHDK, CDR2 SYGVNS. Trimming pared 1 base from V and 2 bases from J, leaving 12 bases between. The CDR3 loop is CASSEFGGYTYNEQFF. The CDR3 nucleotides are TGTGCCAGCAGTGAATTTGGGGGTTATACCTACAATGAGCAGTTCTTC.

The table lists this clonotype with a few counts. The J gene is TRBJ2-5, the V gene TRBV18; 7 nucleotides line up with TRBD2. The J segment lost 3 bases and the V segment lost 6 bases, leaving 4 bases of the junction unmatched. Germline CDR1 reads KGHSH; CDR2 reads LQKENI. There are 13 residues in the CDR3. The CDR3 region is CASSKGLKETQYF. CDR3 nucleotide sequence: TGTGCCAGCTCGAAGGGACTAAAAGAGACCCAGTACTTC. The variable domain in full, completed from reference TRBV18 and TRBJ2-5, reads NAGVMQNPRHLVRRRGQEARLRCSPMKGHSHVYWYRQLPEEGLKFMVYLQKENIIDESGMPKERFSAEFPKEGPSILRIQQVVRGDSAAYFCASSKGLKETQYFGPGTRLLVL.

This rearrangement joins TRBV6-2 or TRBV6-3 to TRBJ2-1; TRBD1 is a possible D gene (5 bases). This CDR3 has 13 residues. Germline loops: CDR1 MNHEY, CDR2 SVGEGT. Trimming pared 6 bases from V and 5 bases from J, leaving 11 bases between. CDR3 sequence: CASSRRQNNEQFF. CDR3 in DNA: TGTGCCAGCAGCAGAAGACAGAACAATGAGCAGTTCTTC.

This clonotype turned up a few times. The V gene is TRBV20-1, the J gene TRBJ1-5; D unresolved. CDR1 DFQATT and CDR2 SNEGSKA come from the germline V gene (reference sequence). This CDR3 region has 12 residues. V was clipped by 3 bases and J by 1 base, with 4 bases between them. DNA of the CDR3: TGCAGTGCTAGTGACAGCAATCAGCCCCAGCATTTT. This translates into CSASDSNQPQHF.

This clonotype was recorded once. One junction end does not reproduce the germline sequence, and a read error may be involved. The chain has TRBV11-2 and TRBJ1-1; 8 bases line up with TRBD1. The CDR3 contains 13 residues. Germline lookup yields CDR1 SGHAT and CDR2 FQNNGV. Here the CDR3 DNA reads TGTGACAGCAGCGGACAGGGGAACACTGAAGCTTTCTTT. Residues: CDSSGQGNTEAFF.

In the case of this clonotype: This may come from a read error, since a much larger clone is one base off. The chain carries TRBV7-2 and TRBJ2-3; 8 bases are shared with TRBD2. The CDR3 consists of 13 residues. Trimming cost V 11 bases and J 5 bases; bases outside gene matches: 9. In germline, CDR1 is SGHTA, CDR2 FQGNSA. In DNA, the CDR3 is TGTGCCGGGACGGGGGGGCTGGGAGATACGCAGTATTTT. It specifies CAGTGGLGDTQYF.

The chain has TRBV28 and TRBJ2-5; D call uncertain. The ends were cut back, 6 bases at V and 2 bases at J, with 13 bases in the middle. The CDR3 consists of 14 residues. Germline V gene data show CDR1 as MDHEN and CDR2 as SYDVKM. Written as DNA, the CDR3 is TGTGCCAGCAGCTCTAAGCAAATACAAGAGACCCAGTACTTC. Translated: CASSSKQIQETQYF.

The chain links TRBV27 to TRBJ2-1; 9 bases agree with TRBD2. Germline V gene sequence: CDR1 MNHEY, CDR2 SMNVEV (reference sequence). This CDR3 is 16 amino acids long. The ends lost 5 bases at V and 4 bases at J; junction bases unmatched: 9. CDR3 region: CASSDGAGGLYNEQFF. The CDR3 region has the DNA TGTGCCAGCAGTGATGGTGCGGGGGGGCTGTACAATGAGCAGTTCTTC.

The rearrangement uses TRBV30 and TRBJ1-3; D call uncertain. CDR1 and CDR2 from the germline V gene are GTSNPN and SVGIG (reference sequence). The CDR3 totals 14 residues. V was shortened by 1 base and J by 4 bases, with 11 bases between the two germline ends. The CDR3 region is CAWSAWSVGNTIYF. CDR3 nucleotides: TGTGCCTGGAGTGCTTGGTCAGTCGGAAACACCATATATTTT.

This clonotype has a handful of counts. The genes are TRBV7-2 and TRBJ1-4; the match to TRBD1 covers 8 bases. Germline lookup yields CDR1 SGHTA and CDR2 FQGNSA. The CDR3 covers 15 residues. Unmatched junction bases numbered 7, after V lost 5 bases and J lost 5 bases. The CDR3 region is CASSPVGTGNEKLFF. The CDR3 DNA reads TGTGCCAGCAGCCCAGTCGGGACAGGAAATGAAAAACTGTTTTTT.

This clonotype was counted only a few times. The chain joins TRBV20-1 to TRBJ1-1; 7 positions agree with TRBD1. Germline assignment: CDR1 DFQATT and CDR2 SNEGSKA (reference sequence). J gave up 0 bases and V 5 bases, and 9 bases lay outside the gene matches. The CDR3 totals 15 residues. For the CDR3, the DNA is TGCAGTGCTGACCCCTCGACAGGGTTGAACACTGAAGCTTTCTTT. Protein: CSADPSTGLNTEAFF.

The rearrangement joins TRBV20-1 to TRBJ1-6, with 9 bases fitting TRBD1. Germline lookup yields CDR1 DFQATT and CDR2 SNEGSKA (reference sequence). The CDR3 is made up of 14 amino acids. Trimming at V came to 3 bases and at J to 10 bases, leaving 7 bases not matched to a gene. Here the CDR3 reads CSARMGQGKSPLHF. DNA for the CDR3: TGCAGTGCTAGGATGGGACAGGGAAAATCACCCCTCCACTTT.